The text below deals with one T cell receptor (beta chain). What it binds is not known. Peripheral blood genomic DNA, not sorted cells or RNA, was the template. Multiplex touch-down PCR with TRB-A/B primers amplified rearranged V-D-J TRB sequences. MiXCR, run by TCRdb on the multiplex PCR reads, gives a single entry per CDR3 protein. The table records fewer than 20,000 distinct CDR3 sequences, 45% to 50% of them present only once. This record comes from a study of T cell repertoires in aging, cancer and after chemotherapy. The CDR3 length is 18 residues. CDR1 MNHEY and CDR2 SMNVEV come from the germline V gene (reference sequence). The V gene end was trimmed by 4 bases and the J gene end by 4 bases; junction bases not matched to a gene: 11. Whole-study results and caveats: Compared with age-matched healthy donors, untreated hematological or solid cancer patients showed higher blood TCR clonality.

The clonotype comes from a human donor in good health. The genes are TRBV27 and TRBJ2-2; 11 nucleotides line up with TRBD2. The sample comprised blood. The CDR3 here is CASSSILGLAGGTGELFF. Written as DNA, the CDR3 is TGTGCCAGCAGTTCCATTTTAGGACTAGCGGGCGGCACCGGGGAGCTGTTTTTT.